This entry lists 29 T cell receptor beta chains sequenced from one sample in a study of blood T cell repertoires in COVID-19. The protocol was immunoSEQ multiplex PCR, while the TCRdb copy is restricted to in-frame clones and leaves out a portion. The sample lists 200,000 to 250,000 clones, 92% occurring once. Sequencing was performed on peripheral blood. These receptors originate from a man aged 30 to 39 with acute or convalescent COVID-19.

This rearrangement joins TRBV7-3 to TRBJ2-7; 11 bases are shared with TRBD2. The CDR3 totals 13 residues. The V segment lost 5 bases and the J segment 6 bases; nucleotides outside the gene matches: 3. In germline, CDR1 is SGHTA, CDR2 FQGTGA. The CDR3 is CASSRLAGGEQYF. DNA of the CDR3: TGTGCCAGCAGCCGCCTAGCGGGGGGCGAGCAGTACTTC.

The chain carries TRBV5-1 and TRBJ1-1; TRBD1 aligns across 8 bases. Looked up from germline, CDR1 is SGHRS and CDR2 is YFSETQ. The V segment lost 0 bases and the J segment 13 bases; nucleotides outside the gene matches: 5. The CDR3 contains 12 residues. The CDR3, as DNA: TGCGCCAGCAGCTTGGAGGACAGGGCTCTTTTCTTT. The encoded protein is CASSLEDRALFF.

J is TRBJ1-2 and V is TRBV12-3 or TRBV12-4; D gene unclear. The ends were cut back, 5 bases at V and 1 base at J, with 8 bases in the middle. CDR3 length: 13 amino acids. The CDR3 loop reads CASSTEVNYGYTF. CDR3 DNA sequence: TGTGCCAGCAGTACTGAAGTTAACTATGGCTACACCTTC.

The V call is TRBV5-1, the J call TRBJ2-1; 9 bases match TRBD2. Germline V gene data show CDR1 as SGHRS and CDR2 as YFSETQ. V dropped 5 bases and J dropped 9; count of bases not matched to a gene: 12. The CDR3 length is 15 residues. The CDR3 here is CASSPLPSGMGEQFF. In DNA form, the CDR3 reads TGCGCCAGCAGTCCCCTCCCTAGCGGGATGGGTGAGCAGTTCTTC.

V gene TRBV6-2 or TRBV6-3 combines with J gene TRBJ1-4; D not resolved. The CDR3 runs 14 residues. Germline V gene data show CDR1 as MNHEY and CDR2 as SVGEGT. V dropped 4 bases and J dropped 8 bases, with 14 bases sitting between them. The CDR3 here is CASSFVAGREKLFF. The DNA for the CDR3 is TGTGCCAGCAGTTTTGTGGCAGGTCGGGAAAAACTGTTTTTT.

The J gene is TRBJ2-7, the V gene TRBV19, with unresolved D. Trimming shortened V by 5 bases and J by 5 bases, and 10 bases separated the two germline ends. Germline V gene sequence: CDR1 LNHDA, CDR2 SQIVND (reference sequence). The length of the CDR3 is 12 residues. CDR3 in DNA: TGTGCCAGTAGTGCCTACGCCGACGAGCAGTACTTC. Its translation is CASSAYADEQYF.

V gene TRBV28 combines with J gene TRBJ2-7; 11 bases match TRBD1. This CDR3 is built from 16 residues. V trimming: 5 bases; J trimming: 4 bases; junction bases outside the gene matches: 10. CDR1 and CDR2 from the germline V gene are MDHEN and SYDVKM. Here the CDR3 reads CASSTPSGDRGYEQYF. The DNA of the CDR3 is TGTGCCAGCAGTACGCCGTCCGGGGACAGGGGGTACGAGCAGTACTTC.

This chain uses TRBV6-5 with TRBJ2-3; TRBD1 is a possible D gene (6 bases). V lost 6 bases and J lost 4, with 14 bases in between. This CDR3 has 14 residues. Looked up from germline, CDR1 is MNHEY and CDR2 is SVGAGI. Written as DNA, the CDR3 is TGTGCCAGCAGCCTTGGACAGACTCCAGATACGCAGTATTTT. As protein: CASSLGQTPDTQYF.

The CDR3 region is CASRHTQGASGYEQYF. Written as DNA, the CDR3 is TGCGCCAGCAGACACACACAGGGGGCCTCAGGCTACGAGCAGTACTTC. V is TRBV5-1 and J is TRBJ2-7; TRBD1 aligns across 9 bases. The J segment lost 3 bases and the V segment lost 5 bases, leaving 12 bases of the junction unmatched. This CDR3 has 16 residues. The germline CDR1 and CDR2 sequences are SGHRS and YFSETQ.

The rearrangement joins TRBV27 to TRBJ2-6, with unresolved D. V lost 6 bases, J lost 2 bases, and 11 bases lay in between. The CDR3 loop spans 15 amino acids. Germline CDR1 MNHEY, CDR2 SMNVEV (reference sequence). CDR3 bases: TGTGCCAGCAGCGGGTTTCGGGCTGGGGCCAACGTCCTGACTTTC. It codes for CASSGFRAGANVLTF. The full variable domain, rest sourced from reference TRBV27 and TRBJ2-6, is EAQVTQNPRYLITVTGKKLTVTCSQNMNHEYMSWYRQDPGLGLRQIYYSMNVEVTDKGDVPEGYKVSRKEKRNFPLILESPSPNQTSLYFCASSGFRAGANVLTFGAGSRLTVL.

The chain uses TRBV11-3 and TRBJ2-5, with 9 positions matching TRBD1. The trim removed 6 bases at V and 6 bases at J, leaving 5 bases unmatched. This CDR3 is built from 13 residues. CDR1 is SGHNT and CDR2 is YENEEA in the germline V gene. The CDR3 sequence: CASSGTGIKTQYF. The DNA of the CDR3 is TGTGCCAGCAGTGGGACAGGGATAAAGACCCAGTACTTC.

The J gene is TRBJ2-1, the V gene TRBV9, with a tentative D call TRBD1 (6 bases). Between the trimmed V and J ends, which lost 3 bases and 2 bases, there was a span of 18 bases. Germline loops: CDR1 SGDLS, CDR2 YYNGEE. The CDR3 runs to 17 residues. This CDR3 reads CASSDGRGGIAYNEQFF. CDR3 in DNA: TGTGCCAGCAGCGACGGTCGAGGGGGTATCGCCTACAATGAGCAGTTCTTC.

The rearrangement links TRBV19 to TRBJ2-7, with 7 bases matching TRBD2. V lost 3 bases, J lost 4 bases, and 12 bases stayed unmatched. Germline CDR1 reads LNHDA; CDR2 reads SQIVND (reference sequence). The CDR3 consists of 16 residues. The CDR3 DNA is TGTGCCAGTAGTATTTCCTCTCTAGCGGCGAATTACGAGCAGTACTTC. This translates into CASSISSLAANYEQYF. Variable domain in full (rest from reference TRBV19 and TRBJ2-7): DGGITQSPKYLFRKEGQNVTLSCEQNLNHDAMYWYRQDPGQGLRLIYYSQIVNDFQKGDIAEGYSVSREKKESFPLTVTSAQKNPTAFYLCASSISSLAANYEQYFGPGTRLTVT.

The chain has TRBV5-1 and TRBJ2-7, with TRBD2 as a possible D gene (5 bases). The CDR3 totals 14 residues. V was trimmed by 2 bases and J by 3 bases, leaving 12 bases between them. Germline V gene data show CDR1 as SGHRS and CDR2 as YFSETQ. CDR3 in DNA: TGCGCCAGCAGCTTTCGGGGATCGGTCTACGAGCAGTACTTC. As protein: CASSFRGSVYEQYF.

As regards this clone: The junction departs from the called germline gene at one end, perhaps through a read error. The chain joins TRBV6-2 or TRBV6-3 to TRBJ1-1, with D perhaps TRBD1 (5 bases). CDR3 size: 12 residues. Germline V gene lookup returns CDR1 MNHEY and CDR2 SVGEGT. CDR3 region: CASSRSLGLTVF. The CDR3 bases are TGTGCCAGCAGTAGGTCCCTGGGACTGACTGTCTTT.

The rearrangement links TRBV5-1 to TRBJ2-3; TRBD2 aligns across 8 bases. V lost 5 bases and J lost 1; bases outside the gene matches: 15. The germline V gene encodes CDR1 SGHRS and CDR2 YFSETQ. CDR3 length: 18 residues. CDR3 coding DNA: TGCGCCAGCAGTCGAGCGGGAGTCCCTGTCCTGCGCACAGATACGCAGTATTTT. Its translation is CASSRAGVPVLRTDTQYF.

The count of this clone is one. The chain combines TRBV7-2 with TRBJ2-3; TRBD1 matches 7 bases. The CDR3 runs 16 residues. Germline CDR1 reads SGHTA; CDR2 reads FQGNSA. V lost 3 bases, J lost 1 base, and 7 bases stayed unmatched. DNA for the CDR3: TGTGCCAGCAGCTTTTCAGGGGGATTCCGCACAGATACGCAGTATTTT. Translation gives CASSFSGGFRTDTQYF.

This clone was detected once. The V and J genes are TRBV5-1 and TRBJ2-1, with TRBD2 identical over 8 bases. This CDR3 spans 16 amino acids. The germline V gene has CDR1 SGHRS and CDR2 YFSETQ. V shed 2 bases and J 8 bases; nucleotides not matched to a gene: 12. CDR3 DNA sequence: TGCGCCAGCAGCTTAACCGGGACTAGAATCGGCGATGAGCAGTTCTTC. This codes for CASSLTGTRIGDEQFF.

The rearrangement joins TRBV5-1 to TRBJ2-3; D is ambiguous. The V end was cut by 1 base, the J end by 6 bases, with 12 bases between. The CDR3 is 14 amino acids. The germline CDR1 and CDR2 sequences are SGHRS and YFSETQ. The CDR3: CASSLRPPRDTQYF. Here the CDR3 DNA reads TGCGCCAGCAGCTTGAGGCCACCGAGGGATACGCAGTATTTT.

J is TRBJ2-1 and V is TRBV5-1; 9 bases line up with TRBD2. Germline CDR1 SGHRS, CDR2 YFSETQ. The V segment lost 0 bases and the J segment 9 bases; nucleotides outside the gene matches: 7. CDR3 size: 15 residues. CDR3 in amino acids: CASSLDGGRVSEQFF. CDR3 DNA sequence: TGCGCCAGCAGCTTGGACGGCGGGAGGGTATCTGAGCAGTTCTTC.

As concerns this clone: Other DNA variants within this sample encode the same CDR3. V usage is TRBV27 and J usage is TRBJ1-5; the D gene is possibly TRBD1 (5 bases). Trimming removed 2 bases from V and 1 base from J, with 6 bases in between. The length of the CDR3 is 14 residues. From germline, CDR1 is MNHEY and CDR2 SMNVEV (reference sequence). In nucleotides, the CDR3 is TGTGCCAGCAGTTTACGGGGGAGCAATCAGCCCCAGCATTTT. Its protein is CASSLRGSNQPQHF.

CDR3 sequence: CASSFQGANVLTF. CDR3 in DNA: TGTGCCAGCAGTTTCCAAGGGGCCAACGTCCTGACTTTC. The chain employs TRBV12-3 or TRBV12-4 and TRBJ2-6; no reliable D call. Deletions cut 3 bases from V and 4 bases from J, with 4 bases between. The CDR3 totals 13 residues.

The V call is TRBV9, the J call TRBJ2-1; D gene ambiguous. Per germline, CDR1 SGDLS and CDR2 YYNGEE. The CDR3 covers 13 residues. Trimming cost V 0 bases and J 8 bases, with 9 bases left between them. Written as DNA, the CDR3 is TGTGCCAGCAGCGTAGACGGCGGCGATGAGCAGTTCTTC. Protein: CASSVDGGDEQFF. The whole variable domain, filled in from reference TRBV9 and TRBJ2-1, reads DSGVTQTPKHLITATGQRVTLRCSPRSGDLSVYWYQQSLDQGLQFLIQYYNGEERAKGNILERFSAQQFPDLHSELNLSSLELGDSALYFCASSVDGGDEQFFGPGTRLTVL.

The chain uses TRBV2 and TRBJ1-6; 10 bases align to TRBD1. With V trimmed by 5 bases and J by 9 bases, 7 bases remained unmatched. There are 15 residues in the CDR3. Germline assignment: CDR1 SNHLY and CDR2 FYNNEI. The CDR3 is CASSLRTGGSSPLHF. In nucleotides, the CDR3 is TGTGCCAGCAGTCTTCGGACAGGGGGGAGTTCACCCCTCCACTTT.

J is TRBJ2-6 and V is TRBV19; D unresolved. Trimming took 7 bases from V and 1 from J, leaving 8 bases between them. The length of the CDR3 is 14 residues. Germline V gene data show CDR1 as LNHDA and CDR2 as SQIVND (reference sequence). This CDR3 reads CASNRGSGANVLTF. For the CDR3, the DNA is TGTGCCAGTAACCGCGGTTCTGGGGCCAACGTCCTGACTTTC.

The V call is TRBV6-1, the J call TRBJ1-6; D remains unclear. Trimming stripped 1 base from V and 7 bases from J, with 5 bases between. This CDR3 has 13 amino acids. Germline V gene lookup returns CDR1 MNHNS and CDR2 SASEGT. The CDR3 DNA follows: TGTGCCAGCAGTGAAGTGGGCAATTCACCCCTCCACTTT. Translating gives CASSEVGNSPLHF.

V gene TRBV2 combines with J gene TRBJ2-5; TRBD2 aligns across 13 bases. The CDR3 is 17 amino acids. The germline gives CDR1 SNHLY, CDR2 FYNNEI. The V segment lost 7 bases and the J segment 1 base; nucleotides outside the gene matches: 9. The DNA for the CDR3 is TGTGCCAGCAATTTTATACTAGCGGGGGGGGCCCAAGAGACCCAGTACTTC. This gives the protein CASNFILAGGAQETQYF.

This sequence joins TRBV19 and TRBJ2-4; no clear D. The CDR3 sequence is 11 residues long. V was clipped by 5 bases and J by 8 bases, with 7 bases between them. Germline V gives CDR1 LNHDA, CDR2 SQIVND (reference sequence). CDR3 DNA sequence: TGTGCCAGTAGTCGGCAGGACATTCAGTACTTC. It encodes CASSRQDIQYF. Full variable domain (rest looked up from reference TRBV19 and TRBJ2-4): DGGITQSPKYLFRKEGQNVTLSCEQNLNHDAMYWYRQDPGQGLRLIYYSQIVNDFQKGDIAEGYSVSREKKESFPLTVTSAQKNPTAFYLCASSRQDIQYFGAGTRLSVL.

The chain uses TRBV5-1 and TRBJ1-5; D ambiguous. Per germline, CDR1 SGHRS and CDR2 YFSETQ. The ends were cut back, 5 bases at V and 4 bases at J, with 10 bases in the middle. The CDR3 has 13 residues. CDR3 nucleotide sequence: TGCGCCAGCAGTAGAGGGCTGAATCAGCCCCAGCATTTT. This sequence encodes CASSRGLNQPQHF.